This note documents a single TCR beta chain sequence. Antigen unknown. Some clones are missing from TCRdb's copy, which holds only in-frame ones; the method was immunoSEQ multiplex PCR. The repertoire holds roughly 32,000 clones, with roughly 87% as singletons. Time point defined: week 47, end of study. Topical imiquimod was applied with each vaccine dose, which held 300 ug of mutant IDH1 20-mer peptide. The sample originates from a study of a mutant IDH1 vaccine in newly diagnosed glioma. Background on the study: Treated patients were about 60% male, roughly 38% female, mean age about 41 years. Visit V12 happened at week 35; visit V13 happened at week 47.

The CDR3 is 13 residues long. Germline CDR1 and CDR2: MDHEN and SYDVKM. Trimming pared 3 bases from V and 7 bases from J, leaving 12 bases between. The chain recombines TRBV28 with TRBJ1-2; D remains ambiguous. The sequence came from a man aged 35-49 years with glioma. The sequencing used PBMCs, collected from a glioma patient whose treatment included an IDH1 peptide vaccine. CDR3 residues: CASSLPGRAGYTF. CDR3 DNA sequence: TGTGCCAGCAGTTTGCCCGGGCGGGCTGGCTACACCTTC.